This record looks at one T cell receptor (beta chain) sequence and its context. The sample originates from a study of blood T cell repertoires in COVID-19. At the level of the study: PBMCs, B-cell-depleted T cells, or T cells provided the cDNA or gDNA that made up the material.

Authors' methods: By means of reference gene primer amplification, nucleated cell counts were estimated. Clones were read by immunoSEQ multiplex PCR, and TCRdb kept only the in-frame ones, dropping some. The V and J calls and the clone size are those of that table, but D and trimming were determined from the DNA. The data show more than 50,000 clones, roughly 93% seen once. J lost 3 bases, V lost 4 bases, and 12 bases had no gene match. Germline CDR1 is LNHDA and CDR2 is SQIVND (reference sequence). The CDR3 is made up of 16 amino acids. The receptor's source is a human donor in a cohort sampled during active COVID-19. The J gene is TRBJ2-7, the V gene TRBV19; TRBD2 aligns across 7 bases. Material: peripheral blood. CDR3 sequence reads: CASSTSDSSGVYEQYF. The CDR3 nucleotides are TGTGCCAGTAGTACGTCCGATTCTAGCGGAGTCTACGAGCAGTACTTC.